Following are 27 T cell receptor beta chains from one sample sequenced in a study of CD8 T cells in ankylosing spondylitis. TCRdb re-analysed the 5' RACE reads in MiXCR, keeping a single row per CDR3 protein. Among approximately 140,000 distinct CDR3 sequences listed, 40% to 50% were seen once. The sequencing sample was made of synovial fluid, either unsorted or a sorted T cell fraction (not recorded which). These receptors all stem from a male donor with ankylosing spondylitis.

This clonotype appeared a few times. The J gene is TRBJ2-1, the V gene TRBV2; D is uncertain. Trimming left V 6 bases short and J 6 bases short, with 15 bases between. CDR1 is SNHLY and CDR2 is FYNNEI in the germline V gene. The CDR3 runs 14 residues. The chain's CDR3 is CASSLVSSANEQFF. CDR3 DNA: TGTGCCAGCAGCCTAGTATCTAGTGCCAATGAGCAGTTCTTC.

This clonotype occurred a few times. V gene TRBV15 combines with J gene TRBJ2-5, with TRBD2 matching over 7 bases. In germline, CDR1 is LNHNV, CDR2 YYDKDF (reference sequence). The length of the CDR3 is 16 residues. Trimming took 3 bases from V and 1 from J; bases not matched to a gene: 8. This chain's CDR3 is CATSREGGGAQETQYF. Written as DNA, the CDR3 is TGTGCCACCAGCAGGGAAGGCGGGGGAGCCCAAGAGACCCAGTACTTC.

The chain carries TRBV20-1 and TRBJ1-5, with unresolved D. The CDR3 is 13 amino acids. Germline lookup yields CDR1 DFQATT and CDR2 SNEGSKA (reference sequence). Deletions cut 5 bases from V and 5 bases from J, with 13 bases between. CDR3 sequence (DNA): TGCAGTGCTTTCCAGACAAATCATCAGCCCCAGCATTTT. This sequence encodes CSAFQTNHQPQHF.

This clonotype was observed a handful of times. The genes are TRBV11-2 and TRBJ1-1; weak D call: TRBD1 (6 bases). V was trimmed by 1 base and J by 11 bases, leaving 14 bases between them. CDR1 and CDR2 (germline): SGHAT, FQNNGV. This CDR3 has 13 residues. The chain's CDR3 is CASSLGRTVRAFF. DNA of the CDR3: TGTGCCAGCAGCTTAGGGAGGACAGTTCGTGCTTTCTTT. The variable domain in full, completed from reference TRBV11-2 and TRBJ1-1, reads EAGVAQSPRYKIIEKRQSVAFWCNPISGHATLYWYQQILGQGPKLLIQFQNNGVVDDSQLPKDRFSAERLKGVDSTLKIQPAKLEDSAVYLCASSLGRTVRAFFGQGTRLTVV.

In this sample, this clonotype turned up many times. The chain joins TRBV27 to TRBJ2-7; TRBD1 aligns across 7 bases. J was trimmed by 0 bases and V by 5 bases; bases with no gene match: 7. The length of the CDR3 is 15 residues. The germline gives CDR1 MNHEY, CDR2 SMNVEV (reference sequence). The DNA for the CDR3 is TGTGCCAGCAGTGTCGGGACAGCGAGCTCCTACGAGCAGTACTTC. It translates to CASSVGTASSYEQYF.

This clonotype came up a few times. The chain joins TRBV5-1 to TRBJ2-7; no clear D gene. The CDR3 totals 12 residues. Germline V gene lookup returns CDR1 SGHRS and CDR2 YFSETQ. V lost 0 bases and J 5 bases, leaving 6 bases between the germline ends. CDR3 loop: CASSLDLHEQYF. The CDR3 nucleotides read TGCGCCAGCAGCTTGGATTTACACGAGCAGTACTTC.

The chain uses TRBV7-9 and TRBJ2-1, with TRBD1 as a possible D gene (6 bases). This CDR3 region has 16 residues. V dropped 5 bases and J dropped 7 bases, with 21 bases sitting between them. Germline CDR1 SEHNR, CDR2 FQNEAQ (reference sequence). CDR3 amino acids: CASSPGGAQGWNEQFF. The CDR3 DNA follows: TGTGCCAGCAGCCCGGGTGGGGCTCAGGGGTGGAATGAGCAGTTCTTC.

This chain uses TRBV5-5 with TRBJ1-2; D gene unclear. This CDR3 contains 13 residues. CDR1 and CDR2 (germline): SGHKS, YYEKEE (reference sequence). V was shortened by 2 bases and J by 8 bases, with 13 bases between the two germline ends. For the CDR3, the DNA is TGTGCCAGCAGCTTTAGGGTAGTTGAGGGCTACACCTTC. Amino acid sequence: CASSFRVVEGYTF.

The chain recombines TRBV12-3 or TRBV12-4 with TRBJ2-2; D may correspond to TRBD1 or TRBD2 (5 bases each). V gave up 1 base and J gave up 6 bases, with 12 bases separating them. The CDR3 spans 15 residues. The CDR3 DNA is TGTGCCAGCAGTTTAGTGGGGGTGTCGTCCGGGGAGCTGTTTTTT. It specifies CASSLVGVSSGELFF.

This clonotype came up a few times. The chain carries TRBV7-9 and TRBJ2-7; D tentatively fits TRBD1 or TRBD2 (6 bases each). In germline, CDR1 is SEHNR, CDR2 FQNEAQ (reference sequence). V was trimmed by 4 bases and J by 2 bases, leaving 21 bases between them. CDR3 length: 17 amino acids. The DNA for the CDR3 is TGTGCCAGCAGCTGTGGGACCACAGGGAGGCCTCCCTACGAGCAGTACTTC. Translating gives CASSCGTTGRPPYEQYF.

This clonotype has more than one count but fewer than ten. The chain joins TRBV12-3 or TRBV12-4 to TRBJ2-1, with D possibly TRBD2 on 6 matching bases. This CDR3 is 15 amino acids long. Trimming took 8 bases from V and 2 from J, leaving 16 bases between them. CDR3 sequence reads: CASHTAWGAYNEQFF. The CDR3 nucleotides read TGTGCCAGCCATACGGCGTGGGGGGCCTACAATGAGCAGTTCTTC.

The CDR3: CASSLVVAGYGYTF. CDR3 coding DNA: TGTGCCAGCAGCTTAGTTGTAGCCGGGTATGGCTACACCTTC. V gene TRBV7-2 combines with J gene TRBJ1-2; no definite D call. Trimming removed 1 base from V and 5 bases from J, with 11 bases in between. There are 14 residues in the CDR3. Germline V gene sequence: CDR1 SGHTA, CDR2 FQGNSA.

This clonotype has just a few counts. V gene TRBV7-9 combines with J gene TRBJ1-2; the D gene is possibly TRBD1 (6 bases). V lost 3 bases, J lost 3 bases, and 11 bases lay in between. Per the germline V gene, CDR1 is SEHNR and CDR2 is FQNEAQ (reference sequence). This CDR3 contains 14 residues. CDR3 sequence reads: CASSFGTSDYGYTF. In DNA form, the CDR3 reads TGTGCCAGCAGCTTCGGGACATCTGACTATGGCTACACCTTC.

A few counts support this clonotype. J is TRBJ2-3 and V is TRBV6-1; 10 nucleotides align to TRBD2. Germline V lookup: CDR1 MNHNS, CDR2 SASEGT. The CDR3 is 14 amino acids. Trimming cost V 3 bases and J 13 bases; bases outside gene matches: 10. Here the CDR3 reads CASSDAAESGGEYF. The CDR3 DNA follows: TGTGCCAGCAGTGACGCCGCGGAGAGCGGGGGGGAGTATTTT.

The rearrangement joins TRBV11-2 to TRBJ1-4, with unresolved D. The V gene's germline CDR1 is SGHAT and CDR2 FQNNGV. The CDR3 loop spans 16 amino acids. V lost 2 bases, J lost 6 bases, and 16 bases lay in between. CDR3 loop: CASSLSQTGGHEKLFF. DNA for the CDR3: TGTGCCAGCAGCTTATCACAGACCGGAGGGCATGAAAAACTGTTTTTT.

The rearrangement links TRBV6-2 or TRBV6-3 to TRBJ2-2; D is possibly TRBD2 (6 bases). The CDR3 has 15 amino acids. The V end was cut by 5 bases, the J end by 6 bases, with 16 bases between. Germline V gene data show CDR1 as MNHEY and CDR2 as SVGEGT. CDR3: CASSLRRDSAGELFF. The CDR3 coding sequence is TGTGCCAGCAGTCTCCGACGGGACTCCGCCGGGGAGCTGTTTTTT.

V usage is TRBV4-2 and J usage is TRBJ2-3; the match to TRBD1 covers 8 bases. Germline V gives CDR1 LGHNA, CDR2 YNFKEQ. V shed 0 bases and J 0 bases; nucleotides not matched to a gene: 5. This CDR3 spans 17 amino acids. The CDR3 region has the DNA TGTGCCAGCAGCCAAGATGGCCAGGGGGCTAGCACAGATACGCAGTATTTT. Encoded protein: CASSQDGQGASTDTQYF.

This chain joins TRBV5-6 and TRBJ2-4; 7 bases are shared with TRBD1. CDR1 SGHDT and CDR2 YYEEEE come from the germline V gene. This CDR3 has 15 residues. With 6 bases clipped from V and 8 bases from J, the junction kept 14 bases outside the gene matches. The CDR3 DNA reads TGTGCCAGCAAAGGAGGACAGGTCCGAAAGGACATTCAGTACTTC. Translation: CASKGGQVRKDIQYF.

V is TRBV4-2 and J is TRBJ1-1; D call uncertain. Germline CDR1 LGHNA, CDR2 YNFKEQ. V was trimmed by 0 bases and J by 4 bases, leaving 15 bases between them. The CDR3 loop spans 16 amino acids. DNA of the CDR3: TGTGCCAGCAGCCAAGATTTTCCCCCGTTCGTCACTGAAGCTTTCTTT. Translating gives CASSQDFPPFVTEAFF.

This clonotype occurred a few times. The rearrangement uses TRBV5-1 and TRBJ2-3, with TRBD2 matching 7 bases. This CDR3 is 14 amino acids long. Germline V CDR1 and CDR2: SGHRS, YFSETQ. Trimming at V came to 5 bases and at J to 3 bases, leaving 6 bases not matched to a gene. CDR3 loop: CASRGRVATDTQYF. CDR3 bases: TGCGCCAGCAGGGGGAGGGTCGCGACAGATACGCAGTATTTT.

The CDR3 loop reads CSALGWGGGTRPYEQYF. The CDR3 DNA is TGCAGCGCCCTGGGCTGGGGCGGAGGGACTCGCCCCTACGAGCAGTACTTC. V and J are TRBV29-1 and TRBJ2-7, with a possible D match to TRBD2 (6 bases). The CDR3 has 17 residues. CDR1 is SQVTM and CDR2 is ANQGSEA in the germline V gene. Trimming shortened V by 7 bases and J by 2 bases, and 27 bases separated the two germline ends.

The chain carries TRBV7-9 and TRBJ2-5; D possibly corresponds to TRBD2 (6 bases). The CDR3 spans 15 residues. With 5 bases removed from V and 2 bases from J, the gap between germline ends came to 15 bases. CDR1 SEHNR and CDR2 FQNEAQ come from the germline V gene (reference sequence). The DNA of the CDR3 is TGTGCCAGCAGCCACTGGGCTAGCGAGCAAGAGACCCAGTACTTC. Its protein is CASSHWASEQETQYF.

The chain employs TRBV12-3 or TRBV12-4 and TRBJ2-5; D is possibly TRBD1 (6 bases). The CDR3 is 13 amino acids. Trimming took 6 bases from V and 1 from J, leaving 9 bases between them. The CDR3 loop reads CASRSRGQETQYF. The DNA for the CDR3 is TGTGCCAGCAGGTCCAGGGGCCAAGAGACCCAGTACTTC.

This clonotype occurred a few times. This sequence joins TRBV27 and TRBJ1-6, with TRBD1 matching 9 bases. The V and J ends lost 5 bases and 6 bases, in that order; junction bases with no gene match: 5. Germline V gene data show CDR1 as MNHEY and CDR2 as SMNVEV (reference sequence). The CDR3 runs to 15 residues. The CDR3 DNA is TGTGCCAGCAGTGACGGGACAGGGCGTAATTCACCCCTCCACTTT. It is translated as CASSDGTGRNSPLHF.

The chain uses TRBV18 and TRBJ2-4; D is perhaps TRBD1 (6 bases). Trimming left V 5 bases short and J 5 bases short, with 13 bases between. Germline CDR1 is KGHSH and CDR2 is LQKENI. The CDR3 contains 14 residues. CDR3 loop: CASSTNRVQNIQYF. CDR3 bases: TGTGCCAGCTCAACAAACAGGGTCCAAAACATTCAGTACTTC.

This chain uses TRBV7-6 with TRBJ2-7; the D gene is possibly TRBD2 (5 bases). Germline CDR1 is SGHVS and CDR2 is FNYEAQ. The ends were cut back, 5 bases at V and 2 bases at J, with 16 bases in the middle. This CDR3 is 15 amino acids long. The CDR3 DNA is TGTGCCAGCAGCCCATTAACGAGGGCGCCCTACGAGCAGTACTTC. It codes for CASSPLTRAPYEQYF.

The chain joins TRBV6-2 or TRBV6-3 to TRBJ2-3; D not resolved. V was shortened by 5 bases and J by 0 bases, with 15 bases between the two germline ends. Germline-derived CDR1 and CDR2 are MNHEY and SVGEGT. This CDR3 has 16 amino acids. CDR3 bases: TGTGCCAGCAGTCACGAGAAAGACTTTAGCACAGATACGCAGTATTTT. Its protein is CASSHEKDFSTDTQYF.